A single sample is the source of the 31 T cell receptor beta chains below, sequenced in a study of T cell clonotyping in hematopoietic cell transplantation. Assay: immunoSEQ multiplex PCR; the TCRdb copy retains only in-frame clones and omits some. This sample yields approximately 3,900 clones, of which approximately 93% are seen a single time; about 5.7% belongs to the top ten. Sequenced material: peripheral blood mononuclear cells, taken 30 days after allogeneic stem cell transplant. The source is a male patient aged 70-79 years who had an allogeneic stem cell transplant from an unrelated donor, so T cells may come from the graft donor. Some clones in this sample may be carry-over from other donors' samples.

The chain uses TRBV9 and TRBJ1-2; D is undetermined. Trimming removed 5 bases from V and 4 bases from J, with 12 bases in between. The CDR3 totals 13 residues. CDR1 is SGDLS, CDR2 YYNGEE, per germline. CDR3 region: CASSLPGSYGYTF. CDR3 coding DNA: TGTGCCAGCAGTCTACCCGGCAGCTATGGCTACACCTTC. Together with reference TRBV9 and TRBJ1-2, the CDR3 gives the full variable domain: DSGVTQTPKHLITATGQRVTLRCSPRSGDLSVYWYQQSLDQGLQFLIQYYNGEERAKGNILERFSAQQFPDLHSELNLSSLELGDSALYFCASSLPGSYGYTFGSGTRLTVV.

The chain couples TRBV7-8 to TRBJ1-3; 9 bases align to TRBD1. J gave up 4 bases and V 9 bases, and 7 bases lay outside the gene matches. This CDR3 comprises 14 residues. Germline loops: CDR1 SGHVS, CDR2 FQNEAQ. The DNA of the CDR3 is TGTGCCAGAAACCGGGACAGGGCGGGAAACACCATATATTTT. Residues: CARNRDRAGNTIYF.

The chain combines TRBV5-6 with TRBJ2-3; D not resolved. Germline CDR1 is SGHDT and CDR2 is YYEEEE. This CDR3 is 13 amino acids long. V gave up 4 bases and J gave up 4 bases, with 10 bases separating them. For the CDR3, the DNA is TGTGCCAGCAGCCTGGGTCCCTCAGATACGCAGTATTTT. Its translation: CASSLGPSDTQYF.

The chain joins TRBV5-6 to TRBJ1-2; TRBD1 matches 8 bases. The germline CDR1 and CDR2 sequences are SGHDT and YYEEEE. The J segment lost 2 bases and the V segment lost 2 bases, leaving 5 bases of the junction unmatched. The CDR3 sequence is 15 residues long. CDR3 sequence (DNA): TGTGCCAGCAGCTTCCCAGGGGGCGGGAACTATGGCTACACCTTC. Residues: CASSFPGGGNYGYTF.

The DNA of the CDR3 is TGTGCCAGCAGCTCCTCTCTGCGTCCAGATACGCAGTATTTT. Its translation is CASSSSLRPDTQYF. The chain employs TRBV11-2 and TRBJ2-3; no reliable D call. The CDR3 covers 14 residues. V was trimmed by 4 bases and J by 4 bases, leaving 12 bases between them. From germline, CDR1 is SGHAT and CDR2 FQNNGV.

This clone turned up a few times. The CDR3 region is CASSIGGVHEQYF. CDR3 DNA: TGTGCCAGTAGTATAGGCGGGGTACACGAGCAGTACTTC. J is TRBJ2-7 and V is TRBV19; weak D call: TRBD2 (6 bases). Germline lookup yields CDR1 LNHDA and CDR2 SQIVND (reference sequence). This CDR3 region has 13 residues. V lost 1 base and J lost 5, with 9 bases in between.

The chain employs TRBV2 and TRBJ2-2, with 7 bases identical to TRBD1. This CDR3 is 14 amino acids long. V lost 7 bases and J lost 0; bases outside the gene matches: 2. Germline CDR1 is SNHLY and CDR2 is FYNNEI. The CDR3 region has the DNA TGTGCCAGCACCGGGACAGCGAACACCGGGGAGCTGTTTTTT. This translates into CASTGTANTGELFF.

The CDR3 sequence: CASSPGRYSGANVLTF. CDR3 in DNA: TGTGCCAGCAGCCCCGGACGGTACTCTGGGGCCAACGTCCTGACTTTC. The V call is TRBV7-9, the J call TRBJ2-6; D gene uncertain. The CDR3 contains 16 residues. Trimming pared 5 bases from V and 0 bases from J, leaving 11 bases between. CDR1 and CDR2 (germline): SEHNR, FQNEAQ (reference sequence). Filled out from reference TRBV7-9 and TRBJ2-6, the complete variable domain reads DTGVSQNPRHKITKRGQNVTFRCDPISEHNRLYWYRQTLGQGPEFLTYFQNEAQLEKSRLLSDRFSAERPKGSFSTLEIQRTEQGDSAMYLCASSPGRYSGANVLTFGAGSRLTVL.

This clone appeared once. The chain employs TRBV6-5 and TRBJ2-2, with a weak D call TRBD2 (6 bases). The V end lost 5 bases, the J end lost 6 bases, and 16 bases lay between the germline ends. Germline CDR1 and CDR2: MNHEY and SVGAGI. The CDR3 contains 15 residues. Here the CDR3 DNA reads TGTGCCAGCAGTCGGGGGAGTTCTTCAGCCGGGGAGCTGTTTTTT. This encodes CASSRGSSSAGELFF.

V and J are TRBV4-2 and TRBJ1-1; D remains ambiguous. V was pared by 0 bases and J by 1 base, with 3 bases between. Per germline, CDR1 LGHNA and CDR2 YNFKEQ. There are 13 residues in the CDR3. CDR3 sequence reads: CASSQEWNTEAFF. CDR3 nucleotides: TGTGCCAGCAGCCAAGAGTGGAACACTGAAGCTTTCTTT.

The chain is built from TRBV4-1 and TRBJ2-5, with 14 bases identical to TRBD2. CDR1 and CDR2 from the germline V gene are MGHRA and YSYEKL. The CDR3 loop spans 17 amino acids. The V segment lost 5 bases and the J segment 5 bases; nucleotides outside the gene matches: 10. The CDR3: CASSFRTSGRIDETQYF. The CDR3 region has the DNA TGCGCCAGCAGCTTCCGGACTAGCGGGAGGATCGACGAGACCCAGTACTTC.

This clone was counted only a few times. The V call is TRBV30, the J call TRBJ2-6; D is perhaps TRBD1 (6 bases). V lost 2 bases to trimming and J lost 0 bases, with 11 bases between them. The CDR3 runs 16 residues. Looked up from germline, CDR1 is GTSNPN and CDR2 is SVGIG (reference sequence). This CDR3 reads CAWSMGHPSGANVLTF. The CDR3 nucleotides are TGTGCCTGGAGTATGGGACATCCCTCTGGGGCCAACGTCCTGACTTTC.

The V gene is TRBV5-4, the J gene TRBJ1-1, with D tentatively TRBD1 (6 bases). The CDR3 extends over 16 amino acids. The germline V and J ends were trimmed by 9 bases and 3 bases, with 24 bases remaining between them. Germline CDR1 SGHNT, CDR2 YYREEE (reference sequence). CDR3 bases: TGTGCCACGCGGACAGCGGACCACCTTTGGGACACTGAAGCTTTCTTT. Encoded protein: CATRTADHLWDTEAFF.

The CDR3 DNA is TGTGCCAGCAGCTTGGGGGACAGGCCCTCTGGGGCCAACGTCCTGACTTTC. Translated, it gives CASSLGDRPSGANVLTF. The chain carries TRBV11-2 and TRBJ2-6, with 8 bases identical to TRBD1. The CDR3 has 17 amino acids. Trimming took 3 bases from V and 0 from J; bases not matched to a gene: 4. The germline V gene has CDR1 SGHAT and CDR2 FQNNGV. The variable domain in full, with the rest retrieved from reference TRBV11-2 and TRBJ2-6, is EAGVAQSPRYKIIEKRQSVAFWCNPISGHATLYWYQQILGQGPKLLIQFQNNGVVDDSQLPKDRFSAERLKGVDSTLKIQPAKLEDSAVYLCASSLGDRPSGANVLTFGAGSRLTVL.

The chain employs TRBV6-1 and TRBJ2-3; D remains ambiguous. With 5 bases removed from V and 6 bases from J, the gap between germline ends came to 18 bases. Germline V gene sequence: CDR1 MNHNS, CDR2 SASEGT. This CDR3 is 15 amino acids long. In nucleotides, the CDR3 is TGTGCCAGCAGTCCCCGAAAGGTGTCCGGTGATACGCAGTATTTT. The encoded protein is CASSPRKVSGDTQYF.

The V gene is TRBV19, the J gene TRBJ2-1; maybe TRBD2 (6 bases). Trimming removed 1 base at V and 0 bases at J, with 10 bases between. Per germline, CDR1 LNHDA and CDR2 SQIVND (reference sequence). There are 16 residues in the CDR3. CDR3 DNA sequence: TGTGCCAGTAGTATAGGGGCGGGGAGCTCCTACAATGAGCAGTTCTTC. Its protein is CASSIGAGSSYNEQFF.

The V gene is TRBV5-1, the J gene TRBJ1-3, with 10 bases fitting TRBD1. The V gene's germline CDR1 is SGHRS and CDR2 YFSETQ. The CDR3 has 16 residues. Trimming took 4 bases from V and 4 from J; bases not matched to a gene: 8. CDR3 DNA sequence: TGCGCCAGCAGCGGCGGGACAGGGGAAGGGGGAAACACCATATATTTT. Its translation: CASSGGTGEGGNTIYF.

The V and J genes are TRBV2 and TRBJ2-7; 7 bases match TRBD2. The V gene's germline CDR1 is SNHLY and CDR2 FYNNEI. Trimming removed 6 bases from V and 0 bases from J; junction bases left unmatched: 5. The CDR3 runs 14 residues. The CDR3 DNA is TGTGCCAGCAGCGTACTAGCGCTCTCCTACGAGCAGTACTTC. It codes for CASSVLALSYEQYF.

The genes are TRBV27 and TRBJ2-3; 8 bases map to TRBD2. The germline V gene has CDR1 MNHEY and CDR2 SMNVEV (reference sequence). V lost 3 bases and J lost 0; bases outside the gene matches: 2. CDR3 size: 15 residues. The CDR3 is CASSFSGGSTDTQYF. As DNA, the CDR3 is TGTGCCAGCAGTTTTTCGGGAGGGAGCACAGATACGCAGTATTTT.

The gene calls are TRBV6-1 and TRBJ1-2; 8 nucleotides align to TRBD1. The CDR3 is 16 amino acids. Looked up from germline, CDR1 is MNHNS and CDR2 is SASEGT. V lost 1 base to trimming and J lost 7 bases; unmatched junction nucleotides: 11. The CDR3 bases are TGTGCCAGCAGTGAAGTATTGGCAGGGGGCGTAACTGGCTACACCTTC. Translation: CASSEVLAGGVTGYTF.

The V gene is TRBV28, the J gene TRBJ1-3, with D perhaps matching TRBD1 (5 bases). V lost 6 bases to trimming and J lost 3 bases, with 15 bases between them. Germline lookup yields CDR1 MDHEN and CDR2 SYDVKM. There are 15 residues in the CDR3. CDR3 region: CASSLPSTGGNTIYF. DNA for the CDR3: TGTGCCAGCAGCCTACCCTCAACAGGTGGAAACACCATATATTTT.

The J gene is TRBJ1-1, the V gene TRBV18; TRBD1 aligns across 9 bases. Unmatched junction bases numbered 12, after V lost 3 bases and J lost 1 base. Germline CDR1 KGHSH, CDR2 LQKENI. CDR3 length: 18 amino acids. The CDR3 region has the DNA TGTGCCAGCTCACCCCAGGACAGGGGACCCGAGAGGAACACTGAAGCTTTCTTT. Protein product: CASSPQDRGPERNTEAFF. The variable domain in full, completed from reference TRBV18 and TRBJ1-1, reads NAGVMQNPRHLVRRRGQEARLRCSPMKGHSHVYWYRQLPEEGLKFMVYLQKENIIDESGMPKERFSAEFPKEGPSILRIQQVVRGDSAAYFCASSPQDRGPERNTEAFFGQGTRLTVV.

The V and J genes are TRBV6-5 and TRBJ1-1; 8 bases match TRBD1. The CDR3 is 13 amino acids. J gave up 4 bases and V 7 bases, and 5 bases lay outside the gene matches. In germline, CDR1 is MNHEY, CDR2 SVGAGI. The CDR3 DNA reads TGTGCCAGCACCCAGGGGGCGCGCACTGAAGCTTTCTTT. It translates to CASTQGARTEAFF.

The chain uses TRBV4-3 and TRBJ2-3; 9 nucleotides agree with TRBD2. The CDR3 is 17 residues long. Germline trimming cut 0 bases from V and 4 bases from J; bases unmatched to any gene: 8. Germline lookup yields CDR1 LGHNA and CDR2 YSLEER. The CDR3 nucleotides read TGCGCCAGCAGCCAAGATCGAATAGCGGGAGAATCAGATACGCAGTATTTT. This codes for CASSQDRIAGESDTQYF.

The V and J genes are TRBV14 and TRBJ1-4, with D possibly TRBD1 on 5 matching bases. The V end lost 11 bases, the J end lost 6 bases, and 22 bases lay between the germline ends. Germline values: CDR1 SGHDN, CDR2 FVKESK. The CDR3 is 15 amino acids. The CDR3 protein is CASSSREYTDEKLFF. The CDR3 nucleotides are TGTGCCTCCAGTAGCAGGGAGTATACGGATGAAAAACTGTTTTTT. The variable domain in full, completed from reference TRBV14 and TRBJ1-4, reads EAGVTQFPSHSVIEKGQTVTLRCDPISGHDNLYWYRRVMGKEIKFLLHFVKESKQDESGMPNNRFLAERTGGTYSTLKVQPAELEDSGVYFCASSSREYTDEKLFFGSGTQLSVL.

In its sample, this clone was seen once. J is TRBJ2-7 and V is TRBV6-1, with TRBD2 identical over 13 bases. CDR3 size: 16 residues. Germline CDR1 and CDR2: MNHNS and SASEGT. After removal of 4 bases from V and 2 bases from J, the junction contained 5 bases not matched to a gene. The CDR3 DNA reads TGTGCCAGCAGTGGTCAGGGACTAGCGGGGACCTACGAGCAGTACTTC. Its translation is CASSGQGLAGTYEQYF.

V and J are TRBV11-2 and TRBJ1-3, with 12 bases identical to TRBD1. With V trimmed by 8 bases and J by 4 bases, 6 bases remained unmatched. Per germline, CDR1 SGHAT and CDR2 FQNNGV. CDR3 length equals 15 residues. This CDR3 is CASRDRGLSGNTIYF. The DNA of the CDR3 is TGTGCCAGCCGGGACAGGGGGCTGTCCGGAAACACCATATATTTT.

This clone was seen more than once but under ten times. The chain employs TRBV5-1 and TRBJ1-1; no clear D. Between the trimmed V and J ends, which lost 2 bases and 1 base, there was a span of 12 bases. In germline, CDR1 is SGHRS, CDR2 YFSETQ. The CDR3 contains 15 residues. The CDR3 spells CASSFGVGENTEAFF. The DNA for the CDR3 is TGCGCCAGCAGCTTTGGGGTGGGCGAGAACACTGAAGCTTTCTTT.

V gene TRBV10-2 combines with J gene TRBJ2-7; D unclear. The CDR3 length is 12 residues. Trimming shortened V by 4 bases and J by 3 bases, and 7 bases separated the two germline ends. Germline CDR1 WSHSY, CDR2 SAAADI. The CDR3 reads CASSGQLYEQYF. CDR3 sequence (DNA): TGCGCCAGCAGTGGACAACTCTACGAGCAGTACTTC.

This chain connects TRBV27 to TRBJ2-7; D not resolved. Germline lookup yields CDR1 MNHEY and CDR2 SMNVEV (reference sequence). The V gene lost 6 bases and the J gene lost 0 bases, with 9 bases spanning the gap. The length of the CDR3 is 13 residues. Written as DNA, the CDR3 is TGTGCCAGCAGACCTCAGCGCTCCTACGAGCAGTACTTC. This encodes CASRPQRSYEQYF.

This clone was found once. CDR3 nucleotides: TGTGCCAGCAGCTTAGCGGGGAACACTGAAGCTTTCTTT. It translates to CASSLAGNTEAFF. The V and J genes are TRBV7-9 and TRBJ1-1, with D unresolved. The CDR3 consists of 13 residues. V gave up 0 bases and J gave up 1 base, with 3 bases separating them. Germline V gives CDR1 SEHNR, CDR2 FQNEAQ (reference sequence).